This T cell receptor (beta chain) originates from a study of blood T cell repertoires in COVID-19. Study-level information: From T cells, B-cell-depleted T cells, or PBMCs came the material, which was cDNA or gDNA.

Between the trimmed V and J ends, which lost 6 bases and 3 bases, there was a span of 9 bases. The CDR3 contains 13 residues. CDR1 and CDR2 (germline): MDHEN, SYDVKM. Profiling relied on immunoSEQ multiplex PCR, and the TCRdb table lists in-frame clones only, not all of them. The sample shows around 140,000 clones, around 83% of them seen only once. The rearrangement links TRBV28 to TRBJ1-5; D gene ambiguous. What was sequenced was peripheral blood. This TCR came from a woman in her sixties with acute or convalescent COVID-19. Here the CDR3 DNA reads TGTGCCAGCAGGGTCCGGGACAATCAGCCCCAGCATTTT. This codes for CASRVRDNQPQHF.